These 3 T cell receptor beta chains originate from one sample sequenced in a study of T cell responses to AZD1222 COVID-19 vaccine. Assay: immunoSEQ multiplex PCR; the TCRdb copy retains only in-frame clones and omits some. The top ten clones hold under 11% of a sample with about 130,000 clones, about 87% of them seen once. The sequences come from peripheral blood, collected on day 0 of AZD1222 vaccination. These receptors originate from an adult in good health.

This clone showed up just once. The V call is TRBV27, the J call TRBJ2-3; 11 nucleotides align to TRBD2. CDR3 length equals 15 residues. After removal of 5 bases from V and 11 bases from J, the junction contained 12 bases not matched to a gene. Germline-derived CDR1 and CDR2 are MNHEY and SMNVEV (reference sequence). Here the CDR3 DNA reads TGTGCCAGCAGTCTCCCGGGACTAGCGGCGTCATGGCAGTATTTT. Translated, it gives CASSLPGLAASWQYF.

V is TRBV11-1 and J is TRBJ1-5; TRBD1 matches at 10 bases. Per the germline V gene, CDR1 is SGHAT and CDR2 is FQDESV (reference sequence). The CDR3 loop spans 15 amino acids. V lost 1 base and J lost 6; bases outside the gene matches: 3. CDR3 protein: CASSLDGTGVQPQHF. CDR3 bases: TGTGCCAGCAGCTTAGATGGGACAGGGGTTCAGCCCCAGCATTTT.

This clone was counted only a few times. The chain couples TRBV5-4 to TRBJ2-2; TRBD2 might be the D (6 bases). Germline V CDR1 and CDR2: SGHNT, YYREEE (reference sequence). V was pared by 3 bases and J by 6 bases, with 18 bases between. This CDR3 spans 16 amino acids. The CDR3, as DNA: TGTGCCAGCAGCTGGGCTAGCGACCCTGGCGCCGGGGAGCTGTTTTTT. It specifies CASSWASDPGAGELFF.